This T cell receptor (beta chain) was sequenced in a study of T-cell memory formation after mild COVID-19. The CDR3 sequence is 15 residues long. Germline V gene sequence: CDR1 SGHAT, CDR2 FQNNGV. V gave up 4 bases and J gave up 2 bases; unmatched junction bases: 4. This clonotype came up a few times. As yet, its antigen is unknown. Study-wide results and limits: Contracting CD4+ clones sat mainly in CM and EM; CD8+ in EMRA. The second-wave clones peaking on day 37 were not confirmed as SARS-CoV-2-specific.

TCRdb re-called the 5' RACE reads through MiXCR, storing one row per CDR3 protein. The data hold roughly 260,000 distinct CDR3 sequences, with about 15% observed a single time. J is TRBJ2-5 and V is TRBV11-2; 10 nucleotides line up with TRBD1. The TCR was taken from a man aged 18 to 30 who had mild COVID-19 (a few samples of this study predate the infection). Cell type and time point are not known. The sequencing input was PBMCs or a T cell subset sorted from them (not recorded which). The CDR3 DNA sequence: TGTGCCAGCAGCTATGACAGGGGGCGGCAAGAGACCCAGTACTTC. Translation gives CASSYDRGRQETQYF.